Listed below are T cell receptor beta chains from one sample, sequenced in a study of low-dose radiotherapy and immunotherapy resistance in tumors. One entry per CDR3 protein results from TCRdb running MiXCR on the reads. The sample records 85,000 to 100,000 distinct CDR3 sequences, 9.4% being singletons. The sample was PBMCs, taken before treatment. The source is a male donor with prostate cancer. Both conserved end residues are part of each CDR3. A D gene is named only where the DNA matches it firmly. Size is omitted from some rows. Given values are once, few, many or a class for expanded clones.

j_call: TRBJ2-1; clone_size: many; d_call: .; v_call: TRBV29-1; cdr3_aa: CSVGSPATQFF; cdr3_nt: TGCAGCGTGGGATCCCCGGCTACTCAGTTCTTC
j_call: TRBJ2-3; clone_size: many; d_call: .; v_call: TRBV29-1; cdr3_aa: CSVGGDTQYF; cdr3_nt: TGCAGCGTTGGGGGGGATACGCAGTATTTT
j_call: TRBJ2-1; clone_size: many; d_call: TRBD1; v_call: TRBV24-1; cdr3_aa: CATSGPLTDRGNEQFF; cdr3_nt: TGTGCCACCAGTGGCCCCCTGACGGACAGGGGCAATGAGCAGTTCTTC
j_call: TRBJ1-5; clone_size: many; d_call: .; v_call: TRBV7-2; cdr3_aa: CASSPTTGSGNQPQHF; cdr3_nt: TGTGCCAGCAGCCCAACGACAGGCTCCGGCAATCAGCCCCAGCATTTT
j_call: TRBJ1-1; clone_size: many; d_call: .; v_call: TRBV2; cdr3_aa: CASSVAGWGTEAFF; cdr3_nt: TGTGCCAGCAGTGTGGCAGGGTGGGGCACTGAAGCTTTCTTT
j_call: TRBJ2-7; clone_size: many; d_call: .; v_call: TRBV20-1; cdr3_aa: CSASVIRGPTYEQYF; cdr3_nt: TGCAGTGCCTCTGTTATTCGGGGGCCTACCTACGAGCAGTACTTC
j_call: TRBJ2-1; clone_size: many; d_call: .; v_call: TRBV7-9; cdr3_aa: CASSLGTSGQFF; cdr3_nt: TGTGCCAGCAGCTTAGGAACATCCGGACAGTTCTTC
j_call: TRBJ2-3; clone_size: many; d_call: .; v_call: TRBV13; cdr3_aa: CASRMTGIGDTQYF; cdr3_nt: TGTGCCAGCAGGATGACAGGAATAGGTGATACGCAGTATTTT
j_call: TRBJ2-7; clone_size: many; d_call: .; v_call: TRBV6-6; cdr3_aa: CASSYGFLGGGYEQYF; cdr3_nt: TGTGCCAGCAGTTACGGGTTTTTAGGGGGAGGCTACGAGCAGTACTTC
j_call: TRBJ2-2; clone_size: many; d_call: .; v_call: TRBV28; cdr3_aa: CAGKNTNTGELFF; cdr3_nt: TGTGCCGGGAAGAACACGAACACCGGGGAGCTGTTTTTT
j_call: TRBJ2-7; clone_size: many; d_call: TRBD2; v_call: TRBV4-1; cdr3_aa: CASSQDASGRAYEQYF; cdr3_nt: TGCGCCAGCAGCCAAGATGCTAGCGGGAGGGCCTACGAGCAGTACTTC
j_call: TRBJ1-1; clone_size: many; d_call: .; v_call: TRBV5-6; cdr3_aa: CASSRGGSIMNTEAFF; cdr3_nt: TGTGCCAGCAGCCGAGGAGGCTCCATAATGAACACTGAAGCTTTCTTT
j_call: TRBJ2-1; clone_size: many; d_call: .; v_call: TRBV4-1; cdr3_aa: CASSRSRAPSEQFF; cdr3_nt: TGCGCCAGCAGCCGTTCCCGGGCCCCAAGCGAGCAGTTCTTC
j_call: TRBJ2-3; clone_size: many; d_call: .; v_call: TRBV3-1; cdr3_aa: CASSQEPFSTDTQYF; cdr3_nt: TGTGCCAGCAGCCAAGAACCGTTTAGCACAGATACGCAGTATTTT
j_call: TRBJ2-3; clone_size: many; d_call: .; v_call: TRBV7-8; cdr3_aa: CASRRSRADRGDTQYF; cdr3_nt: TGTGCCAGCAGGCGATCGCGGGCCGACCGGGGAGATACGCAGTATTTT
j_call: TRBJ2-7; clone_size: many; d_call: TRBD1; v_call: TRBV4-1; cdr3_aa: CASSQLDRVTYEQYF; cdr3_nt: TGCGCCAGCAGCCAACTGGACAGGGTAACCTACGAGCAGTACTTC
j_call: TRBJ1-6; clone_size: .; d_call: TRBD1; v_call: TRBV15; cdr3_aa: CATSRTGHRSPLHF; cdr3_nt: TGTGCCACCAGCAGGACAGGGCATAGGTCACCCCTCCACTTT
j_call: TRBJ1-1; clone_size: many; d_call: TRBD1; v_call: TRBV7-9; cdr3_aa: CASRYPGQGTAEAFF; cdr3_nt: TGTGCCAGCAGATACCCGGGACAGGGTACGGCTGAAGCTTTCTTT
j_call: TRBJ2-3; clone_size: many; d_call: TRBD2; v_call: TRBV29-1; cdr3_aa: CSVTSGSGDTQYF; cdr3_nt: TGCAGCGTTACTAGCGGGAGTGGAGATACGCAGTATTTT
j_call: TRBJ2-2; clone_size: many; d_call: .; v_call: TRBV29-1; cdr3_aa: CSVQNTGELFF; cdr3_nt: TGCAGCGTCCAGAACACCGGGGAGCTGTTTTTT
j_call: TRBJ1-1; clone_size: many; d_call: .; v_call: TRBV25-1; cdr3_aa: CASRGGQVEAFF; cdr3_nt: TGTGCCAGCAGGGGTGGTCAAGTTGAAGCTTTCTTT
j_call: TRBJ2-2; clone_size: many; d_call: TRBD1; v_call: TRBV15; cdr3_aa: CATSRDRGQANTGELFF; cdr3_nt: TGTGCCACCAGCAGAGATAGGGGACAGGCGAACACCGGGGAGCTGTTTTTT
j_call: TRBJ2-2; clone_size: many; d_call: .; v_call: TRBV24-1; cdr3_aa: CATSVRGDTGELFF; cdr3_nt: TGTGCCACCAGTGTCAGGGGCGACACCGGGGAGCTGTTTTTT
j_call: TRBJ2-7; clone_size: many; d_call: TRBD1; v_call: TRBV23-1; cdr3_aa: CASSLGQGAENEQYF; cdr3_nt: TGCGCCAGCAGTCTGGGACAGGGGGCCGAAAACGAGCAGTACTTC
j_call: TRBJ2-4; clone_size: many; d_call: .; v_call: TRBV5-1; cdr3_aa: CASRWGGEALGGAKNIQYF; cdr3_nt: TGCGCCAGCAGATGGGGTGGAGAGGCCCTCGGGGGAGCCAAAAACATTCAGTACTTC
j_call: TRBJ2-1; clone_size: many; d_call: TRBD2; v_call: TRBV7-2; cdr3_aa: CASSQGLAGDREQFF; cdr3_nt: TGTGCCAGCAGCCAAGGACTAGCGGGAGACCGGGAGCAGTTCTTC
j_call: TRBJ2-7; clone_size: many; d_call: .; v_call: TRBV3-1; cdr3_aa: CASSQIGWEQYF; cdr3_nt: TGTGCCAGCAGCCAGATAGGGTGGGAGCAGTACTTC
j_call: TRBJ2-5; clone_size: many; d_call: TRBD1; v_call: TRBV20-1; cdr3_aa: CSARARGFRDQETQYF; cdr3_nt: TGCAGTGCTAGGGCCAGGGGGTTCAGGGACCAAGAGACCCAGTACTTC
j_call: TRBJ2-1; clone_size: many; d_call: .; v_call: TRBV10-3; cdr3_aa: CAISESGREGRSEQFF; cdr3_nt: TGTGCCATCAGTGAGTCGGGTCGCGAGGGCCGGAGTGAGCAGTTCTTC
j_call: TRBJ2-5; clone_size: many; d_call: .; v_call: TRBV20-1; cdr3_aa: CSARDLTRIEETQYF; cdr3_nt: TGCAGTGCTAGAGATCTGACGCGGATCGAAGAGACCCAGTACTTC
j_call: TRBJ2-3; clone_size: many; d_call: .; v_call: TRBV12-3/TRBV12-4; cdr3_aa: CASTTGTDTQYF; cdr3_nt: TGTGCCAGCACTACCGGCACAGATACGCAGTATTTT
j_call: TRBJ1-1; clone_size: many; d_call: TRBD1; v_call: TRBV15; cdr3_aa: CATSAGQWTPEAFF; cdr3_nt: TGTGCCACCAGCGCGGGACAGTGGACTCCTGAAGCTTTCTTT
j_call: TRBJ2-5; clone_size: many; d_call: .; v_call: TRBV7-6; cdr3_aa: CASSLAVGSRETQYF; cdr3_nt: TGTGCCAGCAGCTTAGCTGTCGGCAGCCGGGAGACCCAGTACTTC
j_call: TRBJ2-6; clone_size: many; d_call: .; v_call: TRBV28; cdr3_aa: CASELHGANVLTF; cdr3_nt: TGTGCCAGCGAACTTCACGGGGCCAACGTCCTGACTTTC
j_call: TRBJ2-1; clone_size: many; d_call: TRBD2; v_call: TRBV3-1; cdr3_aa: CASSQETSGRAYNEQFF; cdr3_nt: TGTGCCAGCAGCCAAGAGACTAGCGGGAGGGCCTACAATGAGCAGTTCTTC
j_call: TRBJ2-2; clone_size: many; d_call: .; v_call: TRBV6-6; cdr3_aa: CASSYNLGELFF; cdr3_nt: TGTGCCAGCAGTTATAACCTCGGGGAGCTGTTTTTT
j_call: TRBJ1-1; clone_size: many; d_call: .; v_call: TRBV5-5; cdr3_aa: CASSLGHGNTEAFF; cdr3_nt: TGTGCCAGCAGCTTAGGACACGGGAACACTGAAGCTTTCTTT
j_call: TRBJ2-7; clone_size: many; d_call: .; v_call: TRBV28; cdr3_aa: CASTSPYEQYF; cdr3_nt: TGTGCCAGCACCTCGCCCTACGAGCAGTACTTC
j_call: TRBJ1-1; clone_size: once; d_call: .; v_call: TRBV19; cdr3_aa: CASSRPGGMNTEAFF; cdr3_nt: TGTGCCAGTAGTAGGCCGGGGGGGATGAACACTGAAGCTTTCTTT
j_call: TRBJ2-2; clone_size: many; d_call: .; v_call: TRBV11-2; cdr3_aa: CASSIRDRSGAGELFF; cdr3_nt: TGTGCCAGCAGCATCCGCGACAGGTCCGGGGCCGGGGAGCTGTTTTTT
j_call: TRBJ2-7; clone_size: many; d_call: TRBD1; v_call: TRBV6-5; cdr3_aa: CASSRTGVLYEQYF; cdr3_nt: TGTGCCAGCAGCCGGACAGGTGTCCTCTACGAGCAGTACTTC
j_call: TRBJ2-7; clone_size: many; d_call: TRBD1; v_call: TRBV19; cdr3_aa: CASSRLPGQGAGEQYF; cdr3_nt: TGTGCCAGTAGTCGACTCCCGGGACAGGGGGCAGGCGAGCAGTACTTC
j_call: TRBJ2-7; clone_size: many; d_call: TRBD2; v_call: TRBV4-1; cdr3_aa: CASSQGSSAGRSSYEQYF; cdr3_nt: TGCGCCAGCAGCCAAGGATCTTCAGCGGGGAGGAGCTCCTACGAGCAGTACTTC
j_call: TRBJ2-1; clone_size: many; d_call: .; v_call: TRBV11-2; cdr3_aa: CASSFLAGNYNEQFF; cdr3_nt: TGTGCCAGCAGCTTTCTGGCGGGAAATTACAATGAGCAGTTCTTC
j_call: TRBJ2-1; clone_size: many; d_call: .; v_call: TRBV5-4; cdr3_aa: CASSRSSDSYNEQFF; cdr3_nt: TGTGCCAGCAGCAGAAGTTCGGACAGTTACAATGAGCAGTTCTTC
j_call: TRBJ2-1; clone_size: .; d_call: .; v_call: TRBV28; cdr3_aa: CASSSARLPTYNEQFF; cdr3_nt: TGTGCCAGCAGTTCCGCGCGTCTCCCCACCTACAATGAGCAGTTCTTC
j_call: TRBJ1-4; clone_size: many; d_call: .; v_call: TRBV28; cdr3_aa: CASSSINEKLFF; cdr3_nt: TGTGCCAGCAGCTCGATTAATGAAAAACTGTTTTTT
j_call: TRBJ2-3; clone_size: .; d_call: .; v_call: TRBV2; cdr3_aa: CASSLESRTDTQYF; cdr3_nt: TGTGCCAGCAGTCTTGAAAGCCGCACAGATACGCAGTATTTT
j_call: TRBJ2-1; clone_size: many; d_call: TRBD2; v_call: TRBV3-1; cdr3_aa: CASSQDRLAGDNEQFF; cdr3_nt: TGTGCCAGCAGCCAAGATAGGCTAGCGGGGGACAATGAGCAGTTCTTC
j_call: TRBJ2-3; clone_size: many; d_call: .; v_call: TRBV19; cdr3_aa: CARGMARADTQYF; cdr3_nt: TGTGCCAGGGGGATGGCCAGGGCAGATACGCAGTATTTT